This T cell receptor (beta chain) stems from a study of CD4 T cells in relation to SARS-CoV-2 and coronaviruses. Naive or memory CD4+ cells were cultured 1:1 with T cell-depleted PBMCs plus CEF. Turning to this clone: Antigen specificity is unknown.

The protocol was immunoSEQ multiplex PCR, while the TCRdb copy is restricted to in-frame clones and leaves out a portion. The sample has tens of thousands of clones, about three quarters seen once. The specimen sequenced was memory CD4+ T cells from PBMCs, cultured in vitro. The receptor was isolated from an adult with COVID-19.

CDR3 nucleotide sequence: TGTGCCAGTAGTATAGCGGTCTACAATGAGCAGTTCTTC. Residues: CASSIAVYNEQFF. The J gene is TRBJ2-1, the V gene TRBV19; no firm D call. This CDR3 comprises 13 residues. Germline V gene lookup returns CDR1 LNHDA and CDR2 SQIVND (reference sequence). Trimming took 1 base from V and 3 from J, leaving 4 bases between them.